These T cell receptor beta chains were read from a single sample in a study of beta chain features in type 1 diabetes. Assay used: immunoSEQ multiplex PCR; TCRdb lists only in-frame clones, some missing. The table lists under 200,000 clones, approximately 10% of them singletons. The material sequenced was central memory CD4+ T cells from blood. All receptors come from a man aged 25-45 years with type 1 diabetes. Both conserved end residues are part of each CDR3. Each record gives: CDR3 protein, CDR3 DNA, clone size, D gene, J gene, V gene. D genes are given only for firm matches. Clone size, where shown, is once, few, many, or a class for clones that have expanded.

CASSDRANEQFF TGTGCCAGCAGTGATCGCGCCAATGAGCAGTTCTTC few - TRBJ2-1 TRBV2
CASSPGQRHGYTF TGTGCCAGCAGCCCCGGACAGAGACATGGCTACACCTTC - - TRBJ1-2 TRBV7-9
CSVAVAGALNEQFF TGCAGCGTTGCCGTAGCGGGAGCCCTCAATGAGCAGTTCTTC - TRBD2 TRBJ2-1 TRBV29-1
CASSVSSAVQETQYF TGTGCCAGCAGCGTAAGTTCGGCGGTCCAAGAGACCCAGTACTTC few - TRBJ2-5 TRBV9
CASSPNFQETQYF TGTGCCAGCAGCCCCAATTTTCAAGAGACCCAGTACTTC few - TRBJ2-5 TRBV7-3
CASSYIAGGVSETQYF TGCGCCAGCAGCTACATAGCGGGAGGTGTTTCGGAGACCCAGTACTTC - TRBD2 TRBJ2-5 TRBV5-1
CASSEGRGNTEAFF TGTGCCAGCAGTGAAGGCAGGGGGAACACTGAAGCTTTCTTT - - TRBJ1-1 TRBV2
CASSQLRGPTEAFF TGTGCCAGCAGCCAGCTCAGGGGGCCCACTGAAGCTTTCTTT few TRBD1 TRBJ1-1 TRBV11-2
CASSLRWGGRYF TGTGCCAGCAGCTTAAGATGGGGGGGAAGATACTTC - TRBD2 TRBJ2-4 TRBV5-6
CASSGQGPHQPQHF TGTGCCAGCAGCGGACAGGGGCCCCATCAGCCCCAGCATTTT - - TRBJ1-5 TRBV21-1
CASSRGSHSYEQYF TGTGCCTCCTCCAGGGGCAGCCACTCCTACGAGCAGTACTTC - - TRBJ2-7 TRBV30
CATTPGPTWGGYTF TGTGCCACTACGCCGGGCCCCACCTGGGGCGGCTACACCTTC - - TRBJ1-2 TRBV28
CATKPRGGQYEQYF TGTGCCACCAAACCCAGGGGCGGACAGTACGAGCAGTACTTC - - TRBJ2-7 TRBV19
CASSPPLADFTDTQYF TGTGCCAGCAGCCCGCCTCTAGCGGACTTCACAGATACGCAGTATTTT - TRBD2 TRBJ2-3 TRBV7-9
CASRSGGSHQPQHF TGTGCCAGCAGGTCCGGAGGTAGTCATCAGCCCCAGCATTTT - - TRBJ1-5 TRBV28
CASRRGLAGMHNEQFF TGTGCCAGCAGACGGGGACTAGCGGGAATGCACAATGAGCAGTTCTTC - TRBD2 TRBJ2-1 TRBV7-8
CASSHGGYSRSGNTIYF TGTGCCAGCAGCCACGGGGGGTACAGTCGCTCTGGAAACACCATATATTTT few - TRBJ1-3 TRBV7-9
CASSVGISTAPNEQFF TGTGCCAGCAGCGTAGGTATATCGACAGCACCTAATGAGCAGTTCTTC few - TRBJ2-1 TRBV9
CATSRDRLSQCIF TGTGCCACCAGCAGAGATCGACTGAGCCAGTGTATCTTC few - TRBJ2-1 TRBV15
CASRPLGSKNIQYF TGTGCCAGCAGGCCACTAGGGTCCAAAAACATTCAGTACTTC - - TRBJ2-4 TRBV28